This entry lists 12 T cell receptor beta chains sequenced from one sample in a study of T cells after yellow fever vaccination. TCRdb called the 5' RACE reads again in MiXCR, with one record for every CDR3 protein. The table records 200,000 to 250,000 distinct CDR3 sequences, 6.5% to 8.5% of them present only once. Sequences were derived from CD4+ T cells sorted from PBMCs, sampled 15 days after the yellow fever booster vaccination. These receptors all come from a man aged 25 to 40 who received the YFV17D yellow fever vaccine.

The sample holds a few counts of this clonotype. CDR3 loop: CASRRVYEQYF. The DNA of the CDR3 is TGTGCCAGCAGGCGTGTATACGAGCAGTACTTC. The V gene is TRBV6-2 or TRBV6-3, the J gene TRBJ2-7; D gene ambiguous. The CDR3 loop spans 11 amino acids. V was cut by 6 bases and J by 4 bases, with 7 bases left in between. Germline-derived CDR1 and CDR2 are MNHEY and SVGEGT.

This clonotype was detected a few times. CDR3 DNA sequence: TGTGCCAGCAGCCAAGGCGGGAAAACAGATACGCAGTATTTT. Encoded protein: CASSQGGKTDTQYF. This rearrangement joins TRBV4-2 to TRBJ2-3; a weak D match, TRBD2 (6 bases). V gave up 1 base and J gave up 3 bases, with 8 bases separating them. The CDR3 length is 14 residues. Germline assignment: CDR1 LGHNA and CDR2 YNFKEQ.

The CDR3 is CSVAGTSATYEQYF. CDR3 DNA sequence: TGCAGCGTTGCCGGGACTAGCGCCACCTACGAGCAGTACTTC. V and J are TRBV29-1 and TRBJ2-7; TRBD2 matches at 10 bases. V lost 4 bases, J lost 2 bases, and 5 bases stayed unmatched. Germline V gives CDR1 SQVTM, CDR2 ANQGSEA. The length of the CDR3 is 14 residues.

Many counts were recorded for this clonotype. This sequence joins TRBV19 and TRBJ2-5; 7 bases are a match to TRBD2. This CDR3 is 13 amino acids long. With V trimmed by 3 bases and J by 5 bases, 3 bases remained unmatched. Per germline, CDR1 LNHDA and CDR2 SQIVND (reference sequence). This CDR3 is CASSIGGMETQYF. DNA of the CDR3: TGTGCCAGTAGTATCGGGGGGATGGAGACCCAGTACTTC.

CDR3 loop: CSAYRGSNQPQHF. CDR3 DNA sequence: TGCAGTGCTTACAGGGGTAGCAATCAGCCCCAGCATTTT. The rearrangement uses TRBV20-1 and TRBJ1-5; 7 bases line up with TRBD1. The CDR3 extends over 13 amino acids. Germline values: CDR1 DFQATT, CDR2 SNEGSKA (reference sequence). V was pared by 5 bases and J by 0 bases, with 1 base of the junction left unmatched.

This chain links TRBV30 with TRBJ2-7; 9 nucleotides align to TRBD2. The CDR3 extends over 13 amino acids. The J segment lost 4 bases and the V segment lost 5 bases, leaving 6 bases of the junction unmatched. CDR1 GTSNPN and CDR2 SVGIG come from the germline V gene (reference sequence). The chain's CDR3 is CAWGSGRGYEQYF. DNA for the CDR3: TGTGCCTGGGGTAGCGGGAGAGGTTACGAGCAGTACTTC.

This clonotype appeared a few times. This sequence joins TRBV7-9 and TRBJ2-2; D is possibly TRBD1 (6 bases). V lost 1 base, J lost 1 base, and 13 bases lay in between. Germline loops: CDR1 SEHNR, CDR2 FQNEAQ (reference sequence). The CDR3 is made up of 17 amino acids. CDR3 nucleotides: TGTGCCAGCAGCTTAGTGGCCGGGACAAGGAACACCGGGGAGCTGTTTTTT. Protein product: CASSLVAGTRNTGELFF.

This clonotype was counted many times. The V gene is TRBV7-6, the J gene TRBJ2-7; D ambiguous. The V and J ends lost 5 bases and 2 bases respectively, with 13 bases between them. This CDR3 is 14 amino acids long. Per germline, CDR1 SGHVS and CDR2 FNYEAQ. CDR3 sequence reads: CASSQRRNPYEQYF. The DNA for the CDR3 is TGTGCCAGCAGCCAGAGGCGGAACCCCTACGAGCAGTACTTC.

The chain recombines TRBV4-2 with TRBJ2-2, with D perhaps matching TRBD1 (5 bases). Germline lookup yields CDR1 LGHNA and CDR2 YNFKEQ. The CDR3 has 16 amino acids. Trimming shortened V by 1 base and J by 1 base, and 10 bases separated the two germline ends. The CDR3: CASSQVVQGNTGELFF. The CDR3, as DNA: TGTGCCAGCAGCCAAGTAGTCCAGGGGAACACCGGGGAGCTGTTTTTT.

This clonotype was detected many times. V gene TRBV7-9 combines with J gene TRBJ2-1; the D gene is possibly TRBD2 (5 bases). In germline, CDR1 is SEHNR, CDR2 FQNEAQ (reference sequence). Trimming removed 1 base from V and 3 bases from J, with 10 bases in between. This CDR3 is 15 amino acids long. CDR3 coding DNA: TGTGCCAGCAGCTTAGAAGGCGGGCACTACAATGAGCAGTTCTTC. Amino acid sequence: CASSLEGGHYNEQFF.

This clonotype was observed a few times. The chain couples TRBV7-2 to TRBJ1-1, with TRBD1 as a possible D gene (5 bases). CDR1 is SGHTA and CDR2 is FQGNSA in the germline V gene. The CDR3 covers 16 residues. The V end was cut by 3 bases, the J end by 3 bases, with 17 bases between. The CDR3 DNA follows: TGTGCCAGCAGCTTCCCATGGGGGGGAGCGGACACTGAAGCTTTCTTT. Amino acid sequence: CASSFPWGGADTEAFF. The entire variable domain, with the rest obtained from reference TRBV7-2 and TRBJ1-1, is as follows: GAGVSQSPSNKVTEKGKDVELRCDPISGHTALYWYRQSLGQGLEFLIYFQGNSAPDKSGLPSDRFSAERTGGSVSTLTIQRTQQEDSAVYLCASSFPWGGADTEAFFGQGTRLTVV.

This clonotype has just a few counts. The V call is TRBV29-1, the J call TRBJ2-3; possible D gene TRBD2, 5 bases. Trimming removed 3 bases from V and 5 bases from J, with 12 bases in between. The CDR3 sequence is 13 residues long. CDR1 is SQVTM, CDR2 ANQGSEA, per germline. This CDR3 is CSVDGSAGDTQYF. CDR3 bases: TGCAGCGTTGATGGTAGCGCCGGAGATACGCAGTATTTT.